These 27 T cell receptor beta chains were all obtained from the same sample, sequenced in a study of breast tumors, draining lymph nodes, adjacent tissues. Axillary draining lymph nodes of breast cancer patients supplied the node samples. TCRdb re-derived calls from the multiplex PCR reads in MiXCR, one entry per CDR3 protein. Seen here are 150,000 to 200,000 distinct CDR3 sequences, approximately 33% observed once, and the top ten hold about 4%. The sequenced sample consisted of axillary lymph node tissue. Source of these receptors: a female donor with breast cancer. Some clones in this sample may be carry-over from other donors' samples.

This chain uses TRBV4-1 with TRBJ1-4, with D unclear. This CDR3 region has 12 residues. Germline CDR1 MGHRA, CDR2 YSYEKL. V was pared by 5 bases and J by 11 bases, with 12 bases between. The CDR3 reads CASSSPAGKLFF. In nucleotides, the CDR3 is TGCGCCAGCAGCTCCCCCGCGGGGAAACTGTTTTTT.

In its sample, this clonotype was seen many times. This chain links TRBV7-6 with TRBJ2-1; a weak D match, TRBD1 (6 bases). V lost 5 bases and J 0 bases, leaving 14 bases between the germline ends. The CDR3 loop spans 16 amino acids. Germline lookup yields CDR1 SGHVS and CDR2 FNYEAQ. For the CDR3, the DNA is TGTGCCAGCAGCATGTCAGACAGGCCCTCCTACAATGAGCAGTTCTTC. It codes for CASSMSDRPSYNEQFF.

Only a few counts were recorded for this clonotype. This could be a read error, since a much larger clone is one nucleotide away. This sequence joins TRBV9 and TRBJ2-7; 8 bases line up with TRBD2. The CDR3 is 15 residues long. The V gene's germline CDR1 is SGDLS and CDR2 YYNGEE. CDR3 loop: CASSVAWGLDYEPYF. CDR3 sequence (DNA): TGTGCCAGCAGCGTAGCTTGGGGACTAGATTACGAGCCGTACTTC. Full variable domain (rest looked up from reference TRBV9 and TRBJ2-7): DSGVTQTPKHLITATGQRVTLRCSPRSGDLSVYWYQQSLDQGLQFLIQYYNGEERAKGNILERFSAQQFPDLHSELNLSSLELGDSALYFCASSVAWGLDYEPYFGPGTRLTVT.

Worth noting for this clonotype: Possible read error: a much larger clone is one base away. The chain joins TRBV5-6 to TRBJ2-3; weak D call: TRBD2 (7 bases). From germline, CDR1 is SGHDT and CDR2 YYEEEE. The CDR3 spans 17 residues. Between the trimmed V and J ends, which lost 4 bases and 8 bases, there was a span of 26 bases. CDR3 coding DNA: TGTGCCAGCAGCGACCGTGGGGGGGCAGTCTGGGCAGGTACGCAGTATTTT. Translating gives CASSDRGGAVWAGTQYF.

The rearrangement links TRBV3-1 to TRBJ1-1; 10 bases line up with TRBD1. This CDR3 region has 13 residues. Germline CDR1 reads LGHDT; CDR2 reads YNNKEL (reference sequence). V dropped 8 bases and J dropped 4; count of bases not matched to a gene: 4. The CDR3: CASVRTGGTEAFF. In DNA, the CDR3 is TGTGCCAGCGTTAGGACAGGGGGCACTGAAGCTTTCTTT.

The gene calls are TRBV20-1 and TRBJ2-1; 8 bases fit TRBD1. Matching the DNA end better, TRBJ2-7 makes the J call doubtful. Germline V lookup: CDR1 DFQATT, CDR2 SNEGSKA (reference sequence). The CDR3 covers 14 residues. The CDR3 protein is CSAGDRSSYNEQYF. The CDR3 bases are TGCAGTGCTGGGGACAGGAGCTCCTACAATGAGCAGTACTTC.

Turning to this clonotype: This may be a read error, as it is one base from a much larger clone. The chain combines TRBV20-1 with TRBJ2-1; D call uncertain. Per the germline V gene, CDR1 is DFQATT and CDR2 is SNEGSKA (reference sequence). V lost 5 bases, J lost 9 bases, and 14 bases lay in between. The CDR3 extends over 12 amino acids. In DNA form, the CDR3 reads TGCAGTGCTCCCAGGCAGAGCAGTGAGCAGTTCTTC. Its translation is CSAPRQSSEQFF.

This clonotype appeared many times. V is TRBV5-4 and J is TRBJ1-2, with D tentatively TRBD1 (6 bases). CDR3 length: 18 amino acids. Trimming removed 0 bases from V and 2 bases from J, with 20 bases in between. The germline V gene has CDR1 SGHNT and CDR2 YYREEE (reference sequence). CDR3 loop: CASSLALGGGGRNYGYTF. In DNA form, the CDR3 reads TGTGCCAGCAGCTTGGCCTTGGGAGGAGGGGGTCGGAACTATGGCTACACCTTC. Variable domain in full (rest from reference TRBV5-4 and TRBJ1-2): ETGVTQSPTHLIKTRGQQVTLRCSSQSGHNTVSWYQQALGQGPQFIFQYYREEENGRGNFPPRFSGLQFPNYSSELNVNALELDDSALYLCASSLALGGGGRNYGYTFGSGTRLTVV.

The chain couples TRBV9 to TRBJ2-1; 8 nucleotides align to TRBD2. Looked up from germline, CDR1 is SGDLS and CDR2 is YYNGEE. J gave up 5 bases and V 4 bases, and 14 bases lay outside the gene matches. This CDR3 has 17 amino acids. The CDR3 protein is CASSPGWSGSYDNEQFF. CDR3 coding DNA: TGTGCCAGCAGCCCAGGGTGGAGCGGGAGTTATGACAATGAGCAGTTCTTC.

This clonotype has at least ten counts. V is TRBV2 and J is TRBJ1-2; D not resolved. The CDR3 runs 14 residues. Germline CDR1 SNHLY, CDR2 FYNNEI. Trimming shortened V by 5 bases and J by 11 bases, and 21 bases separated the two germline ends. The CDR3 spells CASSPGSVRNWYTF. The CDR3 region has the DNA TGTGCCAGCAGTCCTGGATCGGTCAGGAATTGGTACACCTTC.

Only a few counts were recorded for this clonotype. Just one base apart from a much larger clone, this may be a read error. The J gene is TRBJ2-6, the V gene TRBV7-9; D not resolved. Germline V lookup: CDR1 SEHNR, CDR2 FQNEAQ (reference sequence). CDR3 length: 19 residues. This CDR3 reads CASSSGRPSGVSGPNVLTF. The CDR3 region has the DNA TGTGCCAGCAGCTCCGGACGGCCCAGTGGTGTCTCTGGGCCCAACGTCCTGACTTTC.

This clonotype was recorded at least ten times. V gene TRBV9 combines with J gene TRBJ2-7, with 8 bases aligning to TRBD2. CDR1 and CDR2 (germline): SGDLS, YYNGEE. The CDR3 totals 15 residues. V was pared by 4 bases and J by 0 bases, with 6 bases of the junction left unmatched. CDR3 amino acids: CASSPYSGDSYEQYF. CDR3 coding DNA: TGTGCCAGCAGCCCCTATAGCGGGGACTCCTACGAGCAGTACTTC.

The sample holds a few counts of this clonotype. The V gene is TRBV11-2, the J gene TRBJ2-1; the D gene is possibly TRBD2 (5 bases). V lost 5 bases and J 1 base, leaving 18 bases between the germline ends. The CDR3 has 17 residues. CDR1 and CDR2 from the germline V gene are SGHAT and FQNNGV. The CDR3 region has the DNA TGTGCCAGCAGCCCCTTTCCAATACTAGAGTCCTACAATGAGCAGTTCTTC. Encoded protein: CASSPFPILESYNEQFF.

This clonotype appeared a single time. This CDR3 reads CASSLVGISNAEAFF. CDR3 bases: TGTGCCAGCAGCTTAGTCGGCATCTCCAACGCTGAAGCTTTCTTT. The J gene is TRBJ1-1, the V gene TRBV11-2, with D unclear. V was shortened by 1 base and J by 6 bases, with 15 bases between the two germline ends. The CDR3 has 15 residues. Germline V gene data show CDR1 as SGHAT and CDR2 as FQNNGV. The full variable domain, its missing parts supplied by reference TRBV11-2 and TRBJ1-1, is EAGVAQSPRYKIIEKRQSVAFWCNPISGHATLYWYQQILGQGPKLLIQFQNNGVVDDSQLPKDRFSAERLKGVDSTLKIQPAKLEDSAVYLCASSLVGISNAEAFFGQGTRLTVV.

This clonotype appeared many times. This chain uses TRBV7-2 with TRBJ2-5; D ambiguous. This CDR3 has 15 amino acids. V dropped 2 bases and J dropped 4 bases, with 14 bases sitting between them. In germline, CDR1 is SGHTA, CDR2 FQGNSA. The CDR3 loop is CASSLLDTRAETQYF. The CDR3 bases are TGTGCCAGCAGCTTACTCGACACCCGAGCAGAGACCCAGTACTTC.

For this clonotype: A much bigger clone sits one base away, suggesting this may be a read error. The genes are TRBV19 and TRBJ1-2; possible D gene TRBD1, 5 bases. The CDR3 sequence is 16 residues long. Germline CDR1 LNHDA, CDR2 SQIVND (reference sequence). CDR3 nucleotide sequence: TGTGCCAGTACCCCGGGGGAGGGCCCACCAAACTGTGGCTACACCTTC. It codes for CASTPGEGPPNCGYTF.

V and J are TRBV7-9 and TRBJ1-4, with TRBD1 matching 8 bases. The germline CDR1 and CDR2 sequences are SEHNR and FQNEAQ (reference sequence). The CDR3 has 14 residues. Germline trimming cut 11 bases from V and 7 bases from J; bases unmatched to any gene: 12. CDR3 loop: CAADRDLRGEKLFF. CDR3 sequence (DNA): TGTGCCGCGGACAGGGATCTACGGGGTGAAAAACTGTTTTTT.

There are many counts of this clonotype. Sequence at one end of the junction differs from germline and may be a read error. The gene calls are TRBV15 and TRBJ2-1; TRBD2 matches 11 bases. CDR3 size: 15 residues. From germline, CDR1 is LNHNV and CDR2 YYDKDF (reference sequence). The CDR3 region is CAPSPSGGSYNEQFF. Here the CDR3 DNA reads TGTGCCCCCAGTCCTAGCGGGGGGTCCTACAATGAGCAGTTCTTC.

This clonotype has a count of ten or more. The V call is TRBV5-1, the J call TRBJ1-4; 9 nucleotides align to TRBD1. Germline-derived CDR1 and CDR2 are SGHRS and YFSETQ. The CDR3 length is 14 residues. With 4 bases clipped from V and 5 bases from J, the junction kept 3 bases outside the gene matches. CDR3 nucleotides: TGCGCCAGCAGCGCCGGACAGGGGAATGAAAAACTGTTTTTT. Residues: CASSAGQGNEKLFF.

This clonotype was observed a few times. V gene TRBV18 combines with J gene TRBJ2-7; 9 bases match TRBD1. The CDR3 sequence is 14 residues long. V was pared by 4 bases and J by 3 bases, with 4 bases of the junction left unmatched. The germline V gene has CDR1 KGHSH and CDR2 LQKENI. The CDR3 bases are TGTGCCAGCTCACAGGGACAGGGTAACTACGAGCAGTACTTC. As protein: CASSQGQGNYEQYF.

This clonotype was found many times. This may be a read error: a much more frequent sequence differs by one nucleotide. This rearrangement joins TRBV5-5 to TRBJ2-7, with D maybe TRBD1 (6 bases). From germline, CDR1 is SGHKS and CDR2 YYEKEE (reference sequence). Trimming took off 2 bases at V and 4 bases at J, with 13 bases between the two ends. The CDR3 extends over 14 amino acids. The CDR3 here is CASSFRQAAYEQYF. For the CDR3, the DNA is TGTGCCAGCAGCTTCCGACAGGCGGCGTACGAGCAGTACTTC.

This clonotype counts as medium-sized. This rearrangement joins TRBV20-1 to TRBJ2-5, with TRBD2 identical over 12 bases. The V segment lost 5 bases and the J segment 4 bases; nucleotides outside the gene matches: 5. Germline-derived CDR1 and CDR2 are DFQATT and SNEGSKA (reference sequence). This CDR3 has 14 amino acids. This CDR3 reads CSAFLAGGPETQYF. The CDR3 bases are TGCAGTGCTTTTCTAGCGGGGGGGCCAGAGACCCAGTACTTC.

In this sample, this clonotype turned up many times. A much larger clone lies a single base off, so this may be a read error. The V and J genes are TRBV20-1 and TRBJ2-1, with a possible D match to TRBD1 (6 bases). Germline lookup yields CDR1 DFQATT and CDR2 SNEGSKA (reference sequence). This CDR3 is 14 amino acids long. The CDR3 DNA is TGCAGTGCTCCAAATACAGGGTTCTACACTGAGCAGTTCTTC. Its translation: CSAPNTGFYTEQFF.

Many counts were recorded for this clonotype. This chain connects TRBV20-1 to TRBJ1-4; unclear D gene. The germline gives CDR1 DFQATT, CDR2 SNEGSKA (reference sequence). The CDR3 runs 12 residues. Trimming pared 0 bases from V and 6 bases from J, leaving 5 bases between. The CDR3 protein is CSAREGHEKLFF. The CDR3 nucleotides read TGCAGTGCTAGAGAGGGCCATGAAAAACTGTTTTTT.

This clonotype was seen at least ten times. The chain has TRBV15 and TRBJ2-7; D uncertain. The ends were cut back, 7 bases at V and 3 bases at J, with 13 bases in the middle. CDR3 length: 13 amino acids. Germline CDR1 is LNHNV and CDR2 is YYDKDF (reference sequence). This chain's CDR3 is CATKYQTSYEQYF. In nucleotides, the CDR3 is TGTGCCACCAAATATCAGACGAGCTACGAGCAGTACTTC.

This clonotype was counted many times. V gene TRBV10-2 combines with J gene TRBJ1-2; 10 nucleotides align to TRBD1. After removal of 2 bases from V and 8 bases from J, the junction contained 11 bases not matched to a gene. Germline V gives CDR1 WSHSY, CDR2 SAAADI. This CDR3 has 16 amino acids. The CDR3 here is CASSEEGQGFSLGYTF. The CDR3 DNA is TGCGCCAGCAGTGAGGAGGGACAGGGGTTTTCTTTAGGCTACACCTTC.

A note on this clonotype: A single base separates this from a much larger clone, so it may be a read error. The chain employs TRBV20-1 and TRBJ2-2; 8 bases agree with TRBD1. The CDR3 is 16 amino acids. Germline V gene data show CDR1 as DFQATT and CDR2 as SNEGSKA (reference sequence). The ends lost 3 bases at V and 5 bases at J; junction bases unmatched: 11. This chain's CDR3 is CSASNRGNMATGELFF. The CDR3 DNA sequence: TGCAGTGCTAGCAACAGGGGGAATATGGCTACCGGGGAGCTGTTTTTT.